This T cell receptor beta chain was captured by sequencing in a study of neurological immune-mediated disorders. This CDR3 region has 13 residues. The V and J ends lost 7 bases and 4 bases, in that order; junction bases with no gene match: 7. The germline CDR1 and CDR2 sequences are DFQATT and SNEGSKA (reference sequence). The healthy controls volunteered at a blood bank in Maryland, USA. The starting material, 2 million PBMCs stored at -80 C, gave rise to the unsorted libraries. This clonotype has ten or more counts. TCRdb re-called the 5' RACE reads with MiXCR, one entry per CDR3 protein. The table includes about 30,000 distinct CDR3 sequences, around 10% detected once.

The chain combines TRBV20-1 with TRBJ2-5; 9 positions agree with TRBD2. The TCR originated in a woman aged 60-70 years in good health. Sequencing was done on a sample of PBMCs. The CDR3 nucleotides are TGCAGTGGGGCACTAGCGGGTGGAGAGACCCAGTACTTC. This gives the protein CSGALAGGETQYF.